This record looks at one T cell receptor (beta chain) sequence and its context. Its antigen remains unidentified. The data are from a study of a mutant IDH1 vaccine in newly diagnosed glioma. For the study at large: The treated population exhibited a male proportion of roughly 60%, a female proportion of roughly 38%, and a mean age of around 40 years. The timing of visit V12 was week 35, and that of visit V13 was week 47. Standard pretreatment was either radiotherapy, temozolomide, or, for most, radiochemotherapy with temozolomide.

The time point is: week 47, end of study. Vaccination used 300 ug of mutant IDH1 20-mer peptide per dose, with topical imiquimod. Patients in the study were vaccinated eight times, receiving shots in weeks 1, 3, 5, 7, 11, 15, 19 and 23. V was cut by 4 bases and J by 14 bases, with 18 bases left in between. The CDR3 covers 13 residues. The germline V gene has CDR1 MGHRA and CDR2 YSYEKL. Only in-frame clones appear in the TCRdb table, and some are missing; sequencing was by immunoSEQ multiplex PCR. Here the sample spans about 94,000 clones, roughly nine tenths being singletons. This chain connects TRBV4-1 to TRBJ2-1, with D possibly TRBD2 on 6 matching bases. This clonotype originated in a woman aged 45-60 years with glioma. Sample: PBMCs, taken from a glioma patient whose treatment included an IDH1 peptide vaccine. CDR3 loop: CASSPGGTGWEFF. Here the CDR3 DNA reads TGCGCCAGCAGCCCCGGAGGGACGGGGTGGGAGTTCTTC.